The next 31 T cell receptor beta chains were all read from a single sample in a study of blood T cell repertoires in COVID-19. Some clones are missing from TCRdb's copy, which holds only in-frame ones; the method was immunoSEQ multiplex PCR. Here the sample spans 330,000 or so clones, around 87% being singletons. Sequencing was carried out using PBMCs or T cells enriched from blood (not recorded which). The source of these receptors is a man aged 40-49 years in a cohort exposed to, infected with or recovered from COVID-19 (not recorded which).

CDR3 in amino acids: CASSLYGRGEKLFF. CDR3 in DNA: TGTGCCAGCAGCTTGTATGGAAGAGGTGAAAAACTGTTTTTT. This rearrangement joins TRBV5-5 to TRBJ1-4; D remains unclear. CDR1 SGHKS and CDR2 YYEKEE come from the germline V gene (reference sequence). Trimming shortened V by 1 base and J by 7 bases, and 11 bases separated the two germline ends. The CDR3 totals 14 residues.

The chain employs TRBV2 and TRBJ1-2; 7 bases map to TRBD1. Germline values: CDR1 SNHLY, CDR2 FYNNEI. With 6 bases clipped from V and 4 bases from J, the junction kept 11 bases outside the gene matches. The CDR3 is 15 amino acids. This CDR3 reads CASSLPGTELYGYTF. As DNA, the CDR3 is TGTGCCAGCAGCCTCCCCGGGACAGAACTCTATGGCTACACCTTC. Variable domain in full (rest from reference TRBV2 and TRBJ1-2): EPEVTQTPSHQVTQMGQEVILRCVPISNHLYFYWYRQILGQKVEFLVSFYNNEISEKSEIFDDQFSVERPDGSNFTLKIRSTKLEDSAMYFCASSLPGTELYGYTFGSGTRLTVV.

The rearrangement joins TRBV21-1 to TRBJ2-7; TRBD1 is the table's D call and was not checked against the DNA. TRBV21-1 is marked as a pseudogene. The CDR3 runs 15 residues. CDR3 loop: CASSHTGGALYEQYF. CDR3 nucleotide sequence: TGTGCCAGCAGCCATACAGGGGGCGCTTTGTACGAGCAGTACTTC.

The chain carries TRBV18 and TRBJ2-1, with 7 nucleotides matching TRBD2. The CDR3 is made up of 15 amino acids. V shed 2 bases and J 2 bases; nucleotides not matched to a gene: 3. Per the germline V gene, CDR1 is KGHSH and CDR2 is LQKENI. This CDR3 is CASSPGLEPYNEQFF. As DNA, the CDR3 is TGTGCCAGCTCACCAGGACTAGAACCCTACAATGAGCAGTTCTTC. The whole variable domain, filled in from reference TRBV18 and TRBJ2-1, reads NAGVMQNPRHLVRRRGQEARLRCSPMKGHSHVYWYRQLPEEGLKFMVYLQKENIIDESGMPKERFSAEFPKEGPSILRIQQVVRGDSAAYFCASSPGLEPYNEQFFGPGTRLTVL.

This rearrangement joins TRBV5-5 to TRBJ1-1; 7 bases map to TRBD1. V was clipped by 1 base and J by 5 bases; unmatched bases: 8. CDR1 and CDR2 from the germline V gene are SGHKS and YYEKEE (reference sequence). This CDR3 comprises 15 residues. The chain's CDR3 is CASSLQTGEITEAFF. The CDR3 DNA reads TGTGCCAGCAGCTTGCAAACAGGGGAGATAACTGAAGCTTTCTTT.

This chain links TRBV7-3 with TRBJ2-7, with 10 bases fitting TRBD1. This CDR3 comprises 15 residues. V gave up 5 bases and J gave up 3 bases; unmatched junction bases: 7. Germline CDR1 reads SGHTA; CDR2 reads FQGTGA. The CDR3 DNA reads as TGTGCCAGCAGCCTATCGACAGGGGGCATCTACGAGCAGTACTTC. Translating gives CASSLSTGGIYEQYF.

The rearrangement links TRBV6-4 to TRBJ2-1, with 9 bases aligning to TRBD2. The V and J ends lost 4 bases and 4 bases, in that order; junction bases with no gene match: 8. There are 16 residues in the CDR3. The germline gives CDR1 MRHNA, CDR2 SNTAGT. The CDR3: CASSAIAGAGYNEQFF. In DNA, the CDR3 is TGTGCCAGCAGTGCCATAGCGGGAGCGGGTTACAATGAGCAGTTCTTC.

CDR3 bases: TGTGCCAGCAGCAGCGGACAGGGGGCGAACATTCAGTACTTC. It encodes CASSSGQGANIQYF. The V call is TRBV5-4, the J call TRBJ2-4, with TRBD1 identical over 11 bases. Trimming removed 4 bases from V and 7 bases from J; junction bases left unmatched: 4. This CDR3 contains 14 residues. Germline V gene sequence: CDR1 SGHNT, CDR2 YYREEE (reference sequence).

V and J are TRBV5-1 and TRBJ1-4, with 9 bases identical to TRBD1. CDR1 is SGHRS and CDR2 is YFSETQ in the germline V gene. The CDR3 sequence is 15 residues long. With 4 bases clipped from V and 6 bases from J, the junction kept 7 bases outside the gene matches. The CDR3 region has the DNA TGCGCCAGCAGCCCCCGACAGGGGGTTGATGAAAAACTGTTTTTT. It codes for CASSPRQGVDEKLFF.

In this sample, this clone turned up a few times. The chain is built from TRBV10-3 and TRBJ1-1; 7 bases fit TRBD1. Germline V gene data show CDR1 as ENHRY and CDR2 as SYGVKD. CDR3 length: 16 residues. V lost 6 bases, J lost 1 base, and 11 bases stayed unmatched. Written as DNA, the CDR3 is TGTGCCATCAGCCCGGTTAGAGGGGGCCCGAACACTGAAGCTTTCTTT. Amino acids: CAISPVRGGPNTEAFF.

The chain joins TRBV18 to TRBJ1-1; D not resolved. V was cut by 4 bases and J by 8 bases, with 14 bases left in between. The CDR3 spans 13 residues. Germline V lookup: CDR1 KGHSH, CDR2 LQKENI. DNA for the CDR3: TGTGCCAGCTCACTCACGGAGGAGCGAGAAGCTTTCTTT. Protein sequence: CASSLTEEREAFF. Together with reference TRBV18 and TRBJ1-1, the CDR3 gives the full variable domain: NAGVMQNPRHLVRRRGQEARLRCSPMKGHSHVYWYRQLPEEGLKFMVYLQKENIIDESGMPKERFSAEFPKEGPSILRIQQVVRGDSAAYFCASSLTEEREAFFGQGTRLTVV.

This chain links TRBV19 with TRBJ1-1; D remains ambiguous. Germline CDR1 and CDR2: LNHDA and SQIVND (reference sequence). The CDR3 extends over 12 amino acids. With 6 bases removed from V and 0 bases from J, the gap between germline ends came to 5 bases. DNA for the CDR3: TGTGCCAGTAGAGAGATGAACACTGAAGCTTTCTTT. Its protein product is CASREMNTEAFF.

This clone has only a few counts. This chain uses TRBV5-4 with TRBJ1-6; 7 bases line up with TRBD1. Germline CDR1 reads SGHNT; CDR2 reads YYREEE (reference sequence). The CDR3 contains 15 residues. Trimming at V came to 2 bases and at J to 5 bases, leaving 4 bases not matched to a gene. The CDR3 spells CASSFGDRDNSPLHF. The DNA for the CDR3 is TGTGCCAGCAGCTTCGGAGACAGGGATAATTCACCCCTCCACTTT.

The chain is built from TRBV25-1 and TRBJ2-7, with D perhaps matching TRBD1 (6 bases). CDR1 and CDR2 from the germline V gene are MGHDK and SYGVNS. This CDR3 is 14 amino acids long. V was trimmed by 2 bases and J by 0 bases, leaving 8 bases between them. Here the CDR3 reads CASSEGDISYEQYF. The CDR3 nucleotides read TGTGCCAGCAGTGAAGGGGACATCTCCTACGAGCAGTACTTC.

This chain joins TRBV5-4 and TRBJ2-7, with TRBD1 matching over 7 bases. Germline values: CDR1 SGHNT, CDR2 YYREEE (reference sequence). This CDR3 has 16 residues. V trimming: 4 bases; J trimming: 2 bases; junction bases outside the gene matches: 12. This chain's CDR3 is CASSVRTGKNPYEQYF. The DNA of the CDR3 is TGTGCCAGCAGCGTACGGACAGGTAAAAACCCCTACGAGCAGTACTTC.

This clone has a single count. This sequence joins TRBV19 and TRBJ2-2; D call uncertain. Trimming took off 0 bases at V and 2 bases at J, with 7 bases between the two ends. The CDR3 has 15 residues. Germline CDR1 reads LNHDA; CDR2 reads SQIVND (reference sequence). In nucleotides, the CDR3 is TGTGCCAGTAGTATAGACAGGATTAACACCGGGGAGCTGTTTTTT. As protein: CASSIDRINTGELFF. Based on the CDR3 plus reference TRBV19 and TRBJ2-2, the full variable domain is DGGITQSPKYLFRKEGQNVTLSCEQNLNHDAMYWYRQDPGQGLRLIYYSQIVNDFQKGDIAEGYSVSREKKESFPLTVTSAQKNPTAFYLCASSIDRINTGELFFGEGSRLTVL.

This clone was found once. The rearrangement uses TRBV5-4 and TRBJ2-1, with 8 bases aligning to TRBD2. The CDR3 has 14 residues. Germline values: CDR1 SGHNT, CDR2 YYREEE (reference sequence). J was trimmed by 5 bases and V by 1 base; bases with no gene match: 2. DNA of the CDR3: TGTGCCAGCAGCTTGCCTAGCGGGCACAATGAGCAGTTCTTC. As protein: CASSLPSGHNEQFF. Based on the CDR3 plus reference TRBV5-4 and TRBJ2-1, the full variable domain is ETGVTQSPTHLIKTRGQQVTLRCSSQSGHNTVSWYQQALGQGPQFIFQYYREEENGRGNFPPRFSGLQFPNYSSELNVNALELDDSALYLCASSLPSGHNEQFFGPGTRLTVL.

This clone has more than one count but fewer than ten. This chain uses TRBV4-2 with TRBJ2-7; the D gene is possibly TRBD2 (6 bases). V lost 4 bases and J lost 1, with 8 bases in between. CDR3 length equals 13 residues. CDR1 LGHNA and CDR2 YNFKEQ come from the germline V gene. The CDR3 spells CASSPGLSYEQYF. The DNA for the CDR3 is TGTGCCAGCAGCCCAGGACTATCCTACGAGCAGTACTTC.

Written as DNA, the CDR3 is TGTGCCAGCAAAACAGGGGGTAGCAATCAGCCCCAGCATTTT. Translated: CASKTGGSNQPQHF. This chain uses TRBV27 with TRBJ1-5, with 8 bases identical to TRBD1. CDR3 length: 14 amino acids. V trimming: 7 bases; J trimming: 0 bases; junction bases outside the gene matches: 2. CDR1 is MNHEY, CDR2 SMNVEV, per germline (reference sequence).

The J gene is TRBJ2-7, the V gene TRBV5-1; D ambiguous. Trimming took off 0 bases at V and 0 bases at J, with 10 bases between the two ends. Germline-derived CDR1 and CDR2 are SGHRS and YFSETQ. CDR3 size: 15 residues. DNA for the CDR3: TGCGCCAGCAGCTTGGGACTTTCTAGCTCCTACGAGCAGTACTTC. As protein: CASSLGLSSSYEQYF.

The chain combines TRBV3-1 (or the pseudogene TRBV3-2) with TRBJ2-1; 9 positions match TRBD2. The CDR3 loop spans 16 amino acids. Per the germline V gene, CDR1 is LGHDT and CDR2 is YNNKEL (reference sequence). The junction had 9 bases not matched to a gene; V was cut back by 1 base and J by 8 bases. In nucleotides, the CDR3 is TGTGCCAGCAGCCAAGGTTTTCGCGGGAGGGGGGATGAGCAGTTCTTC. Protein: CASSQGFRGRGDEQFF.

The CDR3 loop reads CASILETQYF. In DNA form, the CDR3 reads TGTGCCAGCATTCTCGAGACCCAGTACTTC. The chain has TRBV2 and TRBJ2-5; D gene unclear. CDR3 size: 10 residues. Trimming stripped 7 bases from V and 5 bases from J, with 5 bases between. Germline V gene sequence: CDR1 SNHLY, CDR2 FYNNEI.

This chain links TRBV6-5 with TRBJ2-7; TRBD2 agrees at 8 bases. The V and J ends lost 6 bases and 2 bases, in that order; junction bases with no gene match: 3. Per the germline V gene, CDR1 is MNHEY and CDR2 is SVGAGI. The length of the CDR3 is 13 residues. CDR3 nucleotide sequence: TGTGCCAGCAGCGGGAGGGTGGCCTACGAGCAGTACTTC. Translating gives CASSGRVAYEQYF.

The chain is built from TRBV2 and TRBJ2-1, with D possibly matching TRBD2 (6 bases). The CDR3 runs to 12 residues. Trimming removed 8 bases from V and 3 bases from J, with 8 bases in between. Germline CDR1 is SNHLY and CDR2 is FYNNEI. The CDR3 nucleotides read TGTGCCAGCGGAGGGGACTACAATGAGCAGTTCTTC. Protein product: CASGGDYNEQFF.

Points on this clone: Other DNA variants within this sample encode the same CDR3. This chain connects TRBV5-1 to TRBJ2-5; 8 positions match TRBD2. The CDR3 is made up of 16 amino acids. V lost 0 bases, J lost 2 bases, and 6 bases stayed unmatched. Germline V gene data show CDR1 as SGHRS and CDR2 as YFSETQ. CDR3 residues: CASSLGLAGGQETQYF. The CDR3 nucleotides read TGCGCCAGCAGCTTGGGGCTAGCGGGTGGGCAAGAGACCCAGTACTTC.

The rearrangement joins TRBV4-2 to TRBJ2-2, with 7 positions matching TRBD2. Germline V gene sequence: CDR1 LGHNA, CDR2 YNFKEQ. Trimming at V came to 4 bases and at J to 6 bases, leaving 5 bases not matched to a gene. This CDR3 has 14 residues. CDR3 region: CASSPGLEAGELFF. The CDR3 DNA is TGTGCCAGCAGCCCCGGACTAGAGGCCGGGGAGCTGTTTTTT.

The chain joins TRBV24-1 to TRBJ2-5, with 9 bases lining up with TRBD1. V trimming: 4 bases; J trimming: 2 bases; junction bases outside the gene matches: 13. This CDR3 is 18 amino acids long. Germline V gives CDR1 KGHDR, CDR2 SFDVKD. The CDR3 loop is CATSDGPGGQGNQETQYF. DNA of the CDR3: TGTGCCACCAGTGACGGACCGGGGGGACAGGGCAATCAAGAGACCCAGTACTTC.

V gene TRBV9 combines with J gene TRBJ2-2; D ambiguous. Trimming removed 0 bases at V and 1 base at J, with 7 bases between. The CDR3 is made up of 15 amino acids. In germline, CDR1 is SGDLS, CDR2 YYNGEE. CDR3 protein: CASSVGGENTGELFF. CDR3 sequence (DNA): TGTGCCAGCAGCGTAGGAGGAGAGAACACCGGGGAGCTGTTTTTT.

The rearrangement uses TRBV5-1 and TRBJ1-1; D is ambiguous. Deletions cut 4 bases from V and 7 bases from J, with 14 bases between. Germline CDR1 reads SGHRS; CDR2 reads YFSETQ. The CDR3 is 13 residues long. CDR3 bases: TGCGCCAGCAGCCCTCAGATCTCGGGTGAAGCTTTCTTT. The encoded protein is CASSPQISGEAFF.

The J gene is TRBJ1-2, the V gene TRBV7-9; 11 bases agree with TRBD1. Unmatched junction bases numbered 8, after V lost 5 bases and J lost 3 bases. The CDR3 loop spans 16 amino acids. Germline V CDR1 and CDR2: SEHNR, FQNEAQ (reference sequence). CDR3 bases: TGTGCCAGCAGCCTAGGACAGGGGGCCGGGGACTATGGCTACACCTTC. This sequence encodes CASSLGQGAGDYGYTF.

CDR3 coding DNA: TGTGCCAGTTTTGTGGGGAGGGGTAACACCGGGGAGCTGTTTTTT. Translated, it gives CASFVGRGNTGELFF. The chain has TRBV19 and TRBJ2-2, with 7 bases matching TRBD2. CDR1 and CDR2 from the germline V gene are LNHDA and SQIVND (reference sequence). This CDR3 spans 15 amino acids. The V gene end was trimmed by 8 bases and the J gene end by 2 bases; junction bases not matched to a gene: 8.